This T cell receptor beta chain came from a study of spatial heterogeneity in lung cancer. TCR cDNA molecules each had a unique molecular identifier. TCRdb ran MiXCR on the 5' RACE reads and lists one entry per CDR3 protein. Of some 53,000 distinct CDR3 sequences in the sample, around 6.7% were seen once. The CDR3 contains 12 residues. The V end lost 5 bases, the J end lost 5 bases, and 12 bases lay between the germline ends. In germline, CDR1 is DFQATT, CDR2 SNEGSKA (reference sequence). A remark on this clonotype: Its antigen is not known.

Study-wide results and limits: Blood carried ubiquitous expanded tumor TCRs more at resection than follow-up.

Noted time point: sample taken at primary tumor resection. Unsorted samples of tumor, nontumor lung or frozen PBMC had their whole RNA sequenced. The origin of this receptor is a female donor with early-stage non-small cell lung cancer. V usage is TRBV20-1 and J usage is TRBJ1-1, with a weak D call TRBD1 (5 bases). Sequenced material: PBMCs, taken at surgery. The CDR3 loop is CSAFRGRTEAFF. The CDR3 nucleotides read TGCAGTGCTTTTAGGGGCAGGACTGAAGCTTTCTTT.